Below are 14 T cell receptor beta chains sequenced from a single sample in a study of shared clonotypes between healthy human individuals (TCRdb year 2020). CD8 naive samples consisted of CD45RO-negative cells that were positively selected for CCR7, yielding a CD45RA+CCR7+ population without TemRA cells. Library method: the immunoSEQ multiplex PCR assay. The source is immuneACCESS, and TCRdb retained only in-frame sequences with V and J called. Part of the clones is not carried over; for the studies checked, unresolved V genes explain less than half of this, and the remainder is unexplained. This sample gives more than 2 million clones in total; 85% to 95% of them show up just once. Clones ranked in the top ten supply 1.5% to 2% of the sample. The sequencing sample was made of naive CD8+ T cells from PBMCs. The label giving this sample's cell subset or site can be read as: CD45RA+CCR7+. Source of these receptors: a man between 18 and 35 years old in good health. Some clones in this sample may be carry-over from other donors' samples.

This sequence joins TRBV19 and TRBJ2-6, with D possibly called TRBD1 or TRBD2 (5 bases each). Germline CDR1 LNHDA, CDR2 SQIVND (reference sequence). Trimming took 7 bases from V and 0 from J, leaving 22 bases between them. The length of the CDR3 is 19 residues. CDR3 DNA sequence: TGTGCCAGTACCGAGGGACCGGGACGGACGTCCTCTGGGGCCAACGTCCTGACTTTC. Residues: CASTEGPGRTSSGANVLTF. The whole variable domain, filled in from reference TRBV19 and TRBJ2-6, reads DGGITQSPKYLFRKEGQNVTLSCEQNLNHDAMYWYRQDPGQGLRLIYYSQIVNDFQKGDIAEGYSVSREKKESFPLTVTSAQKNPTAFYLCASTEGPGRTSSGANVLTFGAGSRLTVL.

The chain has TRBV28 and TRBJ1-5; 9 nucleotides match TRBD1. This CDR3 has 15 amino acids. V was pared by 4 bases and J by 5 bases, with 6 bases of the junction left unmatched. The germline V gene encodes CDR1 MDHEN and CDR2 SYDVKM. The CDR3 sequence: CASSSWDRADQPQHF. The CDR3 nucleotides read TGTGCCAGCAGTTCCTGGGACAGGGCCGATCAGCCCCAGCATTTT.

The genes are TRBV19 and TRBJ2-1; 7 bases line up with TRBD1. Losses at the gene ends were 4 bases for V and 1 base for J; bases not matched to a gene: 4. Per germline, CDR1 LNHDA and CDR2 SQIVND (reference sequence). This CDR3 has 15 residues. The CDR3 protein is CASSRGTVSYNEQFF. CDR3 bases: TGTGCCAGTAGTAGGGGGACAGTGTCCTACAATGAGCAGTTCTTC.

CDR3 region: CASSIGLGPNTEAFF. The CDR3 DNA sequence: TGTGCCAGCAGTATCGGATTGGGTCCGAACACTGAAGCTTTCTTT. The chain couples TRBV6-5 to TRBJ1-1; D remains unclear. The CDR3 is 15 residues long. Germline lookup yields CDR1 MNHEY and CDR2 SVGAGI. V dropped 5 bases and J dropped 1 base, with 14 bases sitting between them.

About this clone: In the same sample, other DNA sequences code for this CDR3. The chain carries TRBV28 and TRBJ2-1, with a weak D call TRBD2 (5 bases). The CDR3 covers 12 residues. CDR1 is MDHEN, CDR2 SYDVKM, per germline. V was shortened by 2 bases and J by 9 bases, with 8 bases between the two germline ends. Here the CDR3 DNA reads TGTGCCAGCAGTTTACTAGCCGGTGAGCAGTTCTTC. Its protein product is CASSLLAGEQFF.

The chain uses TRBV6-1 and TRBJ1-2; 9 nucleotides agree with TRBD1. Germline lookup yields CDR1 MNHNS and CDR2 SASEGT. The J segment lost 7 bases and the V segment lost 4 bases, leaving 10 bases of the junction unmatched. The CDR3 runs 15 residues. The CDR3 coding sequence is TGTGCCAGCAGTGGTCTAACAGGGGGCGCCGGTGGCTACACCTTC. Its protein is CASSGLTGGAGGYTF.

The V gene is TRBV9, the J gene TRBJ1-2; D is ambiguous. Trimming took off 0 bases at V and 6 bases at J, with 18 bases between the two ends. Germline V CDR1 and CDR2: SGDLS, YYNGEE. There are 16 residues in the CDR3. In nucleotides, the CDR3 is TGTGCCAGCAGCGTAGGTCGGTCAGATAGGGTAGATGGCTACACCTTC. As protein: CASSVGRSDRVDGYTF.

The chain couples TRBV27 to TRBJ2-3, with 9 nucleotides matching TRBD2. Germline V gene data show CDR1 as MNHEY and CDR2 as SMNVEV (reference sequence). This CDR3 has 15 residues. Trimming removed 8 bases from V and 6 bases from J; junction bases left unmatched: 12. CDR3: CASGLAGPPWDTQYF. DNA of the CDR3: TGTGCCAGCGGCCTAGCGGGACCCCCATGGGATACGCAGTATTTT.

The J gene is TRBJ1-5, the V gene TRBV6-1, with D possibly matching TRBD1 (6 bases). CDR3 length equals 14 residues. V was trimmed by 11 bases and J by 2 bases, leaving 16 bases between them. CDR1 is MNHNS, CDR2 SASEGT, per germline. The CDR3 reads CASCGGAGNQPQHF. DNA for the CDR3: TGTGCCTCTTGCGGGGGGGCAGGCAATCAGCCCCAGCATTTT.

CDR3 region: CASSPSLLADSYNEQFF. The CDR3 DNA reads TGCGCCAGCAGCCCGAGTTTACTAGCAGACTCCTACAATGAGCAGTTCTTC. The chain uses TRBV4-3 and TRBJ2-1, with a weak D call TRBD2 (6 bases). Germline V gene lookup returns CDR1 LGHNA and CDR2 YSLEER. The ends were cut back, 4 bases at V and 0 bases at J, with 16 bases in the middle. CDR3 length equals 17 residues.

V gene TRBV11-3 combines with J gene TRBJ2-5, with a possible D match to TRBD1 (6 bases). Trimming removed 4 bases at V and 5 bases at J, with 17 bases between. This CDR3 has 15 amino acids. The germline gives CDR1 SGHNT, CDR2 YENEEA. CDR3 DNA sequence: TGTGCCAGCAGCTCTCGGACCTCAGGGGCGGAGACCCAGTACTTC. Translation: CASSSRTSGAETQYF.

This chain joins TRBV4-3 and TRBJ2-1; 9 bases are shared with TRBD2. This CDR3 contains 16 residues. Germline values: CDR1 LGHNA, CDR2 YSLEER. V shed 4 bases and J 9 bases; nucleotides not matched to a gene: 13. CDR3 DNA: TGCGCCAGCAGCCCGAAAGCGGGAGGTTTAGCGGGTGAGCAGTTCTTC. Its translation is CASSPKAGGLAGEQFF.

The V and J genes are TRBV5-6 and TRBJ2-3, with D uncertain. The V gene's germline CDR1 is SGHDT and CDR2 YYEEEE. This CDR3 region has 17 residues. V was trimmed by 4 bases and J by 2 bases, leaving 20 bases between them. For the CDR3, the DNA is TGTGCCAGCAGCACCCCGATTCCTGTCTCAAACACAGATACGCAGTATTTT. It encodes CASSTPIPVSNTDTQYF.

J is TRBJ1-2 and V is TRBV29-1; the D gene is possibly TRBD1 (6 bases). V was trimmed by 5 bases and J by 12 bases, leaving 7 bases between them. The CDR3 extends over 8 amino acids. The germline CDR1 and CDR2 sequences are SQVTM and ANQGSEA. The CDR3 here is CSVSGDTF. In DNA form, the CDR3 reads TGCAGCGTTTCAGGGGACACCTTC.